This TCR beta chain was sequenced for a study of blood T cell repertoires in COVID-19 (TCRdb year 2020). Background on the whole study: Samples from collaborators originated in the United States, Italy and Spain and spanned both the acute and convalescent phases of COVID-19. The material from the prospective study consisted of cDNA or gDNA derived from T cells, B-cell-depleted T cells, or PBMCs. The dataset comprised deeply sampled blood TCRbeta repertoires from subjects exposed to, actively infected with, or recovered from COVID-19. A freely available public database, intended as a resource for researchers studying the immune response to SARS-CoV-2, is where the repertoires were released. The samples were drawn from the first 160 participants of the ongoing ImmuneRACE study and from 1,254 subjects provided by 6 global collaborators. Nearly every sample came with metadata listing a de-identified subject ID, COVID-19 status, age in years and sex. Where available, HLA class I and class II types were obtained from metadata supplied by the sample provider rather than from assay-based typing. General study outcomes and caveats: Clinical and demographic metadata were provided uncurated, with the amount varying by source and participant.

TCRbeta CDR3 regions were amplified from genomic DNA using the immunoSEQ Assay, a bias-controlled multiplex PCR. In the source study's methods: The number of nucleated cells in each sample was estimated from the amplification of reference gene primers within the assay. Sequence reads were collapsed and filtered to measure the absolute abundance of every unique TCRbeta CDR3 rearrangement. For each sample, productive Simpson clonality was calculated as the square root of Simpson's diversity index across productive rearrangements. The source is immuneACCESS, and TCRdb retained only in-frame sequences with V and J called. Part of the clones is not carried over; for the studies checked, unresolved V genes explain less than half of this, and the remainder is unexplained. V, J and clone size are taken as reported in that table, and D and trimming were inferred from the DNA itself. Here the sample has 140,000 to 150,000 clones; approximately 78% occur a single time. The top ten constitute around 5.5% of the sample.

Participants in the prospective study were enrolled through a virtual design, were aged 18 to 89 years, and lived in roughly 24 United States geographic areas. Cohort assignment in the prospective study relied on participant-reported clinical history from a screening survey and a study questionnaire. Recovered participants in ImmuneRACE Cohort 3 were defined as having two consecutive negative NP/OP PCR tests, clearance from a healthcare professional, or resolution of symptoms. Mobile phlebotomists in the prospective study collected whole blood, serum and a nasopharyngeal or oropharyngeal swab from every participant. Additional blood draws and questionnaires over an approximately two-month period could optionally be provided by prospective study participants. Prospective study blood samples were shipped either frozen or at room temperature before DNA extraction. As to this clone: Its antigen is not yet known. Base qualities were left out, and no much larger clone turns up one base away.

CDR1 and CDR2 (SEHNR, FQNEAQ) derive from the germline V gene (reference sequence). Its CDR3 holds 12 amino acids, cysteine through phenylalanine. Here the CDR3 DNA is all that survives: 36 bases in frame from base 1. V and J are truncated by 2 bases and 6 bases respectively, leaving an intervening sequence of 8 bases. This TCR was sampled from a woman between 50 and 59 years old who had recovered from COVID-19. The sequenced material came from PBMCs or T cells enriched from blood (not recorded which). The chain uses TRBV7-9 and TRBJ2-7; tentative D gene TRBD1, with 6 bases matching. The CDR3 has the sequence CASSLSGAEQYF. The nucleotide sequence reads TGTGCCAGCAGCTTATCAGGGGCCGAGCAGTACTTC.